This TCR beta chain was retrieved from a study of response to subunit inactivated influenza vaccine. Points from the study as a whole: Every seasonal influenza vaccination brings in few new T cells, the authors suggested.

Trimming removed 6 bases from V and 1 base from J, with 7 bases in between. Germline CDR1 and CDR2: ENHRY and SYGVKD. The CDR3 extends over 12 amino acids. As for this clonotype: What it binds is unknown.

TCRdb reprocessed the RT-PCR reads via MiXCR and lists one record per CDR3 protein. The sample yields roughly 700,000 distinct CDR3 sequences, roughly 14% seen once. The sample consisted of PBMCs from blood, taken 14 to 15 days before vaccination. This TCR was recovered from a middle-aged man who received an inactivated influenza vaccine. This chain links TRBV10-3 with TRBJ2-7; D ambiguous. The CDR3 nucleotides read TGTGCCATCAGCCTAGGATCCTACGAGCAGTACTTC. Protein: CAISLGSYEQYF.